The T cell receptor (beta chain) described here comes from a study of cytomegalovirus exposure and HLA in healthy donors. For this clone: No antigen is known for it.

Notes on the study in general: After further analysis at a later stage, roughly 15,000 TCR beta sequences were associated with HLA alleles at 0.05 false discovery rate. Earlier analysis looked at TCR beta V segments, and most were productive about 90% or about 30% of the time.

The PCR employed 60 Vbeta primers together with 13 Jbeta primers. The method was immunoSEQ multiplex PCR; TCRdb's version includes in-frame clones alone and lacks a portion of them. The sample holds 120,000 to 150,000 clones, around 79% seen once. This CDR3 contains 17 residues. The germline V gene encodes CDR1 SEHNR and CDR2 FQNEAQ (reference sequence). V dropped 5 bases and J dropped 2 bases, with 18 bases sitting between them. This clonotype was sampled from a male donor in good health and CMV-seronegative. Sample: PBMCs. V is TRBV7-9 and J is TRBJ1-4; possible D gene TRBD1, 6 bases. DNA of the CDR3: TGTGCCAGCAGCCTATGGACAGTGAGGTGGACTAATGAAAAACTGTTTTTT. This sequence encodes CASSLWTVRWTNEKLFF.